The 28 T cell receptor beta chains presented below share a single source sample, sequenced in a study of blood T cell repertoires in COVID-19. Method: immunoSEQ multiplex PCR; TCRdb's copy keeps in-frame clones and lacks some. The sample has about 120,000 clones, approximately 70% seen once. The sample consisted of peripheral blood. Source of these receptors: a human donor with acute or convalescent COVID-19. The donor label of this sample is uncertain.

This chain joins TRBV28 and TRBJ2-4; D is undetermined. Trimming shortened V by 5 bases and J by 0 bases, and 17 bases separated the two germline ends. The CDR3 length is 17 residues. Germline V CDR1 and CDR2: MDHEN, SYDVKM. This CDR3 reads CASSPRKPGIAKNIQYF. CDR3 sequence (DNA): TGTGCCAGCAGTCCCCGTAAGCCAGGAATAGCCAAAAACATTCAGTACTTC. Full variable domain (outside the CDR3, taken from reference TRBV28 and TRBJ2-4): DVKVTQSSRYLVKRTGEKVFLECVQDMDHENMFWYRQDPGLGLRLIYFSYDVKMKEKGDIPEGYSVSREKKERFSLILESASTNQTSMYLCASSPRKPGIAKNIQYFGAGTRLSVL.

This chain uses TRBV6-5 with TRBJ1-3; perhaps TRBD1 as D (5 bases). Germline loops: CDR1 MNHEY, CDR2 SVGAGI. This CDR3 contains 15 residues. The V end was cut by 4 bases, the J end by 2 bases, with 12 bases between. As DNA, the CDR3 is TGTGCCAGCAGTTCCCACAAAGGGGCTGGAAACACCATATATTTT. Translated: CASSSHKGAGNTIYF.

The chain joins TRBV5-1 to TRBJ1-2; 7 bases are a match to TRBD1. CDR3 size: 13 residues. The V segment lost 1 base and the J segment 4 bases; nucleotides outside the gene matches: 1. CDR1 and CDR2 (germline): SGHRS, YFSETQ. The CDR3 is CASSLSGGYGYTF. DNA for the CDR3: TGCGCCAGCAGCTTGTCAGGGGGCTATGGCTACACCTTC.

The V and J genes are TRBV7-2 and TRBJ2-1; D possibly corresponds to TRBD1 (5 bases). CDR3 length equals 13 residues. Between the trimmed V and J ends, which lost 6 bases and 9 bases, there was a span of 15 bases. Germline assignment: CDR1 SGHTA and CDR2 FQGNSA. Written as DNA, the CDR3 is TGTGCCAGCAGTGGGGCCTTGGCTGGTGAGCAGTTCTTC. Translation: CASSGALAGEQFF.

This clone was detected once. This rearrangement joins TRBV28 to TRBJ1-3, with TRBD1 as a possible D gene (6 bases). The V gene's germline CDR1 is MDHEN and CDR2 SYDVKM. Trimming removed 3 bases from V and 4 bases from J, with 13 bases in between. The CDR3 covers 15 residues. The CDR3 region is CASSLGRGTGNTIYF. The CDR3, as DNA: TGTGCCAGCAGTTTGGGGAGGGGGACGGGAAACACCATATATTTT.

In its sample, this clone was seen a few times. This chain joins TRBV3-1 (or the pseudogene TRBV3-2) and TRBJ2-7, with 7 bases matching TRBD1. Germline V gene lookup returns CDR1 LGHDT and CDR2 YNNKEL (reference sequence). Unmatched junction bases numbered 9, after V lost 1 base and J lost 3 bases. This CDR3 spans 16 amino acids. The CDR3 nucleotides are TGTGCCAGCAGCCAAGTGAGGACAGGACTTATCTACGAGCAGTACTTC. Translating it yields CASSQVRTGLIYEQYF.

This clone was observed a few times. The V and J genes are TRBV19 and TRBJ2-2; D perhaps matches TRBD2 (5 bases). The V gene's germline CDR1 is LNHDA and CDR2 SQIVND (reference sequence). The V end was cut by 9 bases, the J end by 2 bases, with 16 bases between. The CDR3 loop spans 15 amino acids. CDR3 sequence: CASSYRRGNTGELFF. The CDR3, as DNA: TGTGCCAGCAGTTATCGCCGGGGAAACACCGGGGAGCTGTTTTTT. The variable domain in full, completed from reference TRBV19 and TRBJ2-2, reads DGGITQSPKYLFRKEGQNVTLSCEQNLNHDAMYWYRQDPGQGLRLIYYSQIVNDFQKGDIAEGYSVSREKKESFPLTVTSAQKNPTAFYLCASSYRRGNTGELFFGEGSRLTVL.

V usage is TRBV13 and J usage is TRBJ1-2; D may be TRBD1 (6 bases). V was trimmed by 0 bases and J by 8 bases, leaving 10 bases between them. This CDR3 has 13 residues. Germline values: CDR1 PRHDT, CDR2 FYEKMQ (reference sequence). The CDR3 loop reads CASSLGGARGYTF. The CDR3 DNA sequence: TGTGCCAGCAGCTTAGGGGGGGCGCGGGGCTACACCTTC.

The chain recombines TRBV29-1 with TRBJ2-3; D not certain. The V gene's germline CDR1 is SQVTM and CDR2 ANQGSEA. V gave up 7 bases and J gave up 0 bases, with 14 bases separating them. There are 14 residues in the CDR3. The CDR3 DNA sequence: TGCAGCGCTGCCCGCGGCTCAAGCACAGATACGCAGTATTTT. Encoded protein: CSAARGSSTDTQYF.

The sample holds a few counts of this clone. The chain combines TRBV5-1 with TRBJ2-5; D perhaps matches TRBD1 (6 bases). The V end was cut by 4 bases, the J end by 1 base, with 11 bases between. The CDR3 has 14 amino acids. CDR1 and CDR2 (germline): SGHRS, YFSETQ. This CDR3 reads CASSRDRTQETQYF. The CDR3 DNA follows: TGCGCCAGCAGCCGAGACAGGACCCAAGAGACCCAGTACTTC.

In this sample, this clone turned up once. The rearrangement uses TRBV10-1 and TRBJ2-3, with unresolved D. The V gene lost 3 bases and the J gene lost 0 bases, with 4 bases spanning the gap. The CDR3 is 13 residues long. The germline V gene encodes CDR1 WNHNN and CDR2 SYGVQD (reference sequence). The DNA of the CDR3 is TGCGCCAGCAGTGACTATAGCACAGATACGCAGTATTTT. Translated: CASSDYSTDTQYF.

The chain combines TRBV3-1 (or the pseudogene TRBV3-2) with TRBJ1-2; maybe TRBD1 (6 bases). Germline V gene sequence: CDR1 LGHDT, CDR2 YNNKEL (reference sequence). CDR3 length: 13 amino acids. V was cut by 4 bases and J by 7 bases, with 13 bases left in between. The CDR3 sequence: CASSRGQMGGYTF. The CDR3 DNA follows: TGTGCCAGCAGCCGCGGACAGATGGGTGGCTACACCTTC.

The chain has TRBV6-6 and TRBJ1-2; tentatively, D is TRBD1 (6 bases). The CDR3 length is 16 residues. The V and J ends lost 0 bases and 8 bases respectively, with 19 bases between them. Per germline, CDR1 MNHNY and CDR2 SVGAGI (reference sequence). The CDR3: CASSYSVGSSQGGYTF. CDR3 nucleotides: TGTGCCAGCAGTTACTCGGTTGGGTCTTCCCAGGGGGGCTACACCTTC.

The chain couples TRBV11-1 to TRBJ2-1; 14 bases are a match to TRBD2. The CDR3 is 16 residues long. Trimming cost V 4 bases and J 2 bases; bases outside gene matches: 1. CDR1 is SGHAT, CDR2 FQDESV, per germline (reference sequence). CDR3 coding DNA: TGTGCCAGCAGCTCGGGACTAGCGGGGGCCTACAATGAGCAGTTCTTC. Translated: CASSSGLAGAYNEQFF.

The chain combines TRBV7-8 with TRBJ1-5, with D unresolved. Trimming removed 1 base at V and 7 bases at J, with 14 bases between. CDR1 and CDR2 (germline): SGHVS, FQNEAQ. CDR3 size: 15 residues. As DNA, the CDR3 is TGTGCCAGCAGCTTAGGTACGGGTTTCGTGCAGCCCCAGCATTTT. Amino acids: CASSLGTGFVQPQHF.

The genes are TRBV18 and TRBJ1-1, with D maybe TRBD1 (6 bases). The germline V and J ends were trimmed by 1 base and 0 bases, with 12 bases remaining between them. Germline-derived CDR1 and CDR2 are KGHSH and LQKENI. CDR3 length: 16 residues. The chain's CDR3 is CASSPLPQGLNTEAFF. The CDR3 DNA is TGTGCCAGCTCACCACTCCCCCAGGGGCTGAACACTGAAGCTTTCTTT.

This chain links TRBV6-6 with TRBJ2-7; no reliable D call. The V and J ends lost 0 bases and 6 bases respectively, with 9 bases between them. The CDR3 has 13 amino acids. CDR1 MNHNY and CDR2 SVGAGI come from the germline V gene (reference sequence). CDR3 bases: TGTGCCAGCAGTTACTCAGAGGCCTCCGAGCAGTACGTC. Translated: CASSYSEASEQYV.

The V gene is TRBV13, the J gene TRBJ1-2; D unresolved. Between the trimmed V and J ends, which lost 4 bases and 4 bases, there was a span of 7 bases. CDR3 length equals 12 residues. Germline V gene lookup returns CDR1 PRHDT and CDR2 FYEKMQ (reference sequence). CDR3 bases: TGTGCCAGCAGCTCCCATTTCTATGGCTACACCTTC. This sequence encodes CASSSHFYGYTF.

This chain uses TRBV11-2 with TRBJ2-7; 13 bases are a match to TRBD2. Germline V lookup: CDR1 SGHAT, CDR2 FQNNGV. V dropped 7 bases and J dropped 6; count of bases not matched to a gene: 9. The CDR3 loop spans 15 amino acids. The CDR3 reads CASTPSTSGGTEQYF. In DNA, the CDR3 is TGTGCCAGCACCCCTTCGACTAGCGGGGGGACCGAGCAGTACTTC.

V is TRBV24-1 and J is TRBJ2-5; tentative D call: TRBD1 (5 bases). This CDR3 comprises 13 residues. Trimming took off 4 bases at V and 4 bases at J, with 9 bases between the two ends. Per germline, CDR1 KGHDR and CDR2 SFDVKD. CDR3 sequence (DNA): TGTGCCACCAGTGACCCAGGGTTAGAGACCCAGTACTTC. It translates to CATSDPGLETQYF.

In its sample, this clone was seen once. V and J are TRBV11-2 and TRBJ2-5; 7 bases fit TRBD2. The CDR3 covers 16 residues. The J segment lost 5 bases and the V segment lost 4 bases, leaving 13 bases of the junction unmatched. CDR1 is SGHAT, CDR2 FQNNGV, per germline. DNA for the CDR3: TGTGCCAGCAGCTCTTACCGGACTAGGCAAGAGGAGACCCAGTACTTC. Translated, it gives CASSSYRTRQEETQYF.

This clone has a handful of counts. This chain uses TRBV29-1 with TRBJ2-7; 10 nucleotides agree with TRBD1. This CDR3 has 13 amino acids. V lost 8 bases to trimming and J lost 3 bases; unmatched junction nucleotides: 7. From germline, CDR1 is SQVTM and CDR2 ANQGSEA. CDR3 nucleotides: TGCAGCTACACCGGGACAGGGGACTACGAGCAGTACTTC. Protein: CSYTGTGDYEQYF.

A few counts support this clone. This chain uses TRBV5-1 with TRBJ1-1, with 9 nucleotides matching TRBD1. Per germline, CDR1 SGHRS and CDR2 YFSETQ. The V gene end was trimmed by 1 base and the J gene end by 6 bases; junction bases not matched to a gene: 16. CDR3 length: 18 amino acids. The CDR3 nucleotides read TGCGCCAGCAGCTTGCGGTCGGGACAGGGCTCGGGGGTAGCTGAAGCTTTCTTT. It is translated as CASSLRSGQGSGVAEAFF.

The J gene is TRBJ2-2, the V gene TRBV4-1, with TRBD1 identical over 7 bases. The V gene end was trimmed by 1 base and the J gene end by 6 bases; junction bases not matched to a gene: 11. The CDR3 length is 17 residues. From germline, CDR1 is MGHRA and CDR2 YSYEKL. The CDR3 DNA is TGCGCCAGCAGCCAAGTAGGGGGCCGGGGTTCAGCCGGGGAGCTGTTTTTT. Its protein is CASSQVGGRGSAGELFF.

The CDR3 DNA sequence: TGTGCCACCAGTGATATCTCCCGGGGGAGCGAAGAGACCCAGTACTTC. Translating it yields CATSDISRGSEETQYF. This chain joins TRBV24-1 and TRBJ2-5, with D possibly being TRBD2 (6 bases). Trimming stripped 3 bases from V and 3 bases from J, with 16 bases between. CDR1 is KGHDR, CDR2 SFDVKD, per germline. The CDR3 length is 16 residues.

CDR3 coding DNA: TGTGCCAGCAGTTATCGAGCATCGGGCAGATCAGGGAAAGAGACCCAGTACTTC. Protein sequence: CASSYRASGRSGKETQYF. The gene calls are TRBV6-2 or TRBV6-3 and TRBJ2-5; D might be TRBD1 (5 bases). CDR1 MNHEY and CDR2 SVGEGT come from the germline V gene. V lost 3 bases to trimming and J lost 3 bases, with 23 bases between them. The CDR3 extends over 18 amino acids.

The genes are TRBV5-1 and TRBJ2-3; tentative D call: TRBD2 (5 bases). The CDR3 runs to 15 residues. Trimming took off 4 bases at V and 6 bases at J, with 18 bases between the two ends. In germline, CDR1 is SGHRS, CDR2 YFSETQ. The CDR3: CASSPDSVRLDTQYF. The CDR3 DNA follows: TGCGCCAGCAGCCCGGACTCCGTACGGCTGGATACGCAGTATTTT.

J is TRBJ2-7 and V is TRBV6-5, with TRBD1 identical over 9 bases. The CDR3 loop spans 15 amino acids. CDR1 is MNHEY and CDR2 is SVGAGI in the germline V gene. J gave up 5 bases and V 8 bases, and 13 bases lay outside the gene matches. The DNA of the CDR3 is TGTGCCAGCCGACCGGGACAGGGAAAGCTACACGAGCAGTACGTC. It specifies CASRPGQGKLHEQYV.